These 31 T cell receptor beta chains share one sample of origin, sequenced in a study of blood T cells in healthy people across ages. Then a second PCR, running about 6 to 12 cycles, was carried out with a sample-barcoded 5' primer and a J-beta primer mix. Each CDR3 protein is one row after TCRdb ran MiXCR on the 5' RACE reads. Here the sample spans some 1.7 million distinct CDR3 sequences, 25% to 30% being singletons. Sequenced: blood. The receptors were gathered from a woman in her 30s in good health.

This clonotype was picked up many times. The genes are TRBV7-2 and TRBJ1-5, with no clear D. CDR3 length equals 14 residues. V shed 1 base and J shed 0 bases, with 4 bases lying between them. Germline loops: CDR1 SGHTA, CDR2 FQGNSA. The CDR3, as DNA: TGTGCCAGCAGCTTAGAATATAGCAATCAGCCCCAGCATTTT. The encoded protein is CASSLEYSNQPQHF.

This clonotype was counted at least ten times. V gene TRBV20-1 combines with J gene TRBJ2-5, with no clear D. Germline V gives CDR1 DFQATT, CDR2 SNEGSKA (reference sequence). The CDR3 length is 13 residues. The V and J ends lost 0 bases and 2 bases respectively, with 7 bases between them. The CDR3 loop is CSARDSDQETQYF. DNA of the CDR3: TGCAGTGCTAGAGATTCAGATCAAGAGACCCAGTACTTC.

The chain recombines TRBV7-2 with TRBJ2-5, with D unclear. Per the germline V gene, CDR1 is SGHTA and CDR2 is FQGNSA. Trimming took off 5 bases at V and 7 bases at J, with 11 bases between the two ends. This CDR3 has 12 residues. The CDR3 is CASSVSDGTQYF. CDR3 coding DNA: TGTGCCAGCAGCGTCAGTGACGGGACCCAGTACTTC.

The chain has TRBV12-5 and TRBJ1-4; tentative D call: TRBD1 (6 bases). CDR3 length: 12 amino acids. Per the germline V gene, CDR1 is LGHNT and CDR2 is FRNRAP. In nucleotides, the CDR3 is TGTGCCCCCCCGGGGGGCAGTGAAAAACTGTTTTTT. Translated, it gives CAPPGGSEKLFF.

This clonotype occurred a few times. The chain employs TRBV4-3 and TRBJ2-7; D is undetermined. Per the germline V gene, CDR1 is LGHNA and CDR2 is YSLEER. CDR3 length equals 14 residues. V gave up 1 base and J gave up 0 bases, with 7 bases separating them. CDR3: CASSQAANSYEQYF. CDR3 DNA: TGCGCCAGCAGCCAAGCCGCCAACTCCTACGAGCAGTACTTC.

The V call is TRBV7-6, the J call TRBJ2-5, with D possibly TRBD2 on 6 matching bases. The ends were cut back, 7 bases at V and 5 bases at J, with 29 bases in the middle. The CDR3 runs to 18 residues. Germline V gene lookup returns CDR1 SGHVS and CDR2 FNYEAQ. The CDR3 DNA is TGTGCCAGCACCCAATCGGTGGCTAACGGGAGAAGACGGGAGACCCAGTACTTC. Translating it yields CASTQSVANGRRRETQYF. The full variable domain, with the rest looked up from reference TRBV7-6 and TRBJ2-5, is GAGVSQSPRYKVTKRGQDVALRCDPISGHVSLYWYRQALGQGPEFLTYFNYEAQQDKSGLPNDRFSAERPEGSISTLTIQRTEQRDSAMYRCASTQSVANGRRRETQYFGPGTRLLVL.

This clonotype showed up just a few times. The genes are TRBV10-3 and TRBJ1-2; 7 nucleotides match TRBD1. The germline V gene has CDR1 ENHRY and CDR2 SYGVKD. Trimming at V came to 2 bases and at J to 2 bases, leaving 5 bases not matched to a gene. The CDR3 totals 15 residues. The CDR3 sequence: CAISEGMGQNYGYTF. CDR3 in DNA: TGTGCCATCAGTGAGGGGATGGGACAGAACTATGGCTACACCTTC.

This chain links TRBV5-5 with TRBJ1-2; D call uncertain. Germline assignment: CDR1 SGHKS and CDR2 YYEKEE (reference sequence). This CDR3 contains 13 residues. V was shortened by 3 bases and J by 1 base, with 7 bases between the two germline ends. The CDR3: CASSSVNNYGYTF. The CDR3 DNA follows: TGTGCCAGCAGCTCGGTAAATAACTATGGCTACACCTTC.

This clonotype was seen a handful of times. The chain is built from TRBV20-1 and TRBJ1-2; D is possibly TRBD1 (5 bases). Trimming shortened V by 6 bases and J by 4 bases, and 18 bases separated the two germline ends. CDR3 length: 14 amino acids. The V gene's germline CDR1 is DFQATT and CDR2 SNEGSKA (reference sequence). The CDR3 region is CSAAGPMRGYGYTF. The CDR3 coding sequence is TGCAGTGCAGCCGGGCCCATGAGGGGCTATGGCTACACCTTC.

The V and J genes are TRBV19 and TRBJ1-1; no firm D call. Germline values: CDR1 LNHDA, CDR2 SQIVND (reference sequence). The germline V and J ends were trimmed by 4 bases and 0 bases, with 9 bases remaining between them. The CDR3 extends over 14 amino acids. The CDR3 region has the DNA TGTGCCAGTAGTAAGATGGGCCTGAACACTGAAGCTTTCTTT. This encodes CASSKMGLNTEAFF.

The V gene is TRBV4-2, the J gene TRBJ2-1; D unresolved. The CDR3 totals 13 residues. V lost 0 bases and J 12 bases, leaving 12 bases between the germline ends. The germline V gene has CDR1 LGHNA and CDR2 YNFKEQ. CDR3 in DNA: TGTGCCAGCAGCCAAGATGAAGGGAAGGTGCAGTTCTTC. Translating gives CASSQDEGKVQFF.

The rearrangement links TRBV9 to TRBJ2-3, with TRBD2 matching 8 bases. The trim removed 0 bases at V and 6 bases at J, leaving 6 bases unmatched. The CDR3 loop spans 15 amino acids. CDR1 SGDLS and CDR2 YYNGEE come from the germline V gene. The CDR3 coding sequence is TGTGCCAGCAGCGTAGACCCGGGGGGGCTGGATACGCAGTATTTT. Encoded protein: CASSVDPGGLDTQYF.

This CDR3 is CASSPTVEGSFTEAFF. CDR3 nucleotide sequence: TGCGCCAGCAGCCCCACCGTGGAGGGGAGCTTCACTGAAGCTTTCTTT. V is TRBV4-1 and J is TRBJ1-1; perhaps TRBD1 as D (5 bases). There are 16 residues in the CDR3. Germline V gene lookup returns CDR1 MGHRA and CDR2 YSYEKL. Trimming took 4 bases from V and 4 from J, leaving 19 bases between them.

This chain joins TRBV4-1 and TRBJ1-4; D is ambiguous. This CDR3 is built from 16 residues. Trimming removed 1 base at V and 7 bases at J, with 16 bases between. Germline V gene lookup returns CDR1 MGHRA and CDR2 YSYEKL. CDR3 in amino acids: CASSQGTGRKVEKLFF. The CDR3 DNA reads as TGCGCCAGCAGCCAAGGTACCGGGAGAAAAGTTGAAAAACTGTTTTTT.

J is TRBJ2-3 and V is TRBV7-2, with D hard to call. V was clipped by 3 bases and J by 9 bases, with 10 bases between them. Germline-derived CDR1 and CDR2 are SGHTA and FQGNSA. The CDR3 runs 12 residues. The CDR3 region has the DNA TGTGCCAGCAGCTTCGAAGCTTTCACGCAGTATTTT. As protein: CASSFEAFTQYF.

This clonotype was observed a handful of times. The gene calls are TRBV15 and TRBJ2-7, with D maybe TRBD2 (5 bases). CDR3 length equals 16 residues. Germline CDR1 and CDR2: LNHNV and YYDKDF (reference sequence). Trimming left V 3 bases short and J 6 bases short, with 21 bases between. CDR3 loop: CATSRNGPGVFSEQYF. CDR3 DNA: TGTGCCACCAGCAGGAACGGCCCCGGGGTTTTCTCCGAGCAGTACTTC.

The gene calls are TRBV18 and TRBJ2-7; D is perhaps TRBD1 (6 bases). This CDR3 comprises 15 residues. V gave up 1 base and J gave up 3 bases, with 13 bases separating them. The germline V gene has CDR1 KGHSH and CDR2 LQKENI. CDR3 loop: CASSPQEGQRYEQYF. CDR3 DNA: TGTGCCAGCTCACCACAAGAAGGACAGCGCTACGAGCAGTACTTC. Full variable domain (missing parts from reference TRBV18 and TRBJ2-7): NAGVMQNPRHLVRRRGQEARLRCSPMKGHSHVYWYRQLPEEGLKFMVYLQKENIIDESGMPKERFSAEFPKEGPSILRIQQVVRGDSAAYFCASSPQEGQRYEQYFGPGTRLTVT.

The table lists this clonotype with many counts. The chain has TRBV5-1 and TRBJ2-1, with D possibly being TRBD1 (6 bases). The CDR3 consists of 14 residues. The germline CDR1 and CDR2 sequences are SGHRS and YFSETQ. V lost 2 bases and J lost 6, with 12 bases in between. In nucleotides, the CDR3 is TGCGCCAGCAGCTTCGGCAGGGGTGTCAATGAGCAGTTCTTC. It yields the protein CASSFGRGVNEQFF.

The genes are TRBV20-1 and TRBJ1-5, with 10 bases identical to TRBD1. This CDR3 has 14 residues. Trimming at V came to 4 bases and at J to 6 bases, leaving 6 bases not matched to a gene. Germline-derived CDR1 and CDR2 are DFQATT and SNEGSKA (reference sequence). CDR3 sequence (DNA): TGCAGTGCTACCCCCGGACAGGGGGGTCAGCCCCAGCATTTT. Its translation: CSATPGQGGQPQHF.

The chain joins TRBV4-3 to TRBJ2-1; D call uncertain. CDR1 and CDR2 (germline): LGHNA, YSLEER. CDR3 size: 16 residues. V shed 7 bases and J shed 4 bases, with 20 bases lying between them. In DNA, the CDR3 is TGCGCCAGCACTCCTAGGGCAGCTGGATTATACAATGAGCAGTTCTTC. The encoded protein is CASTPRAAGLYNEQFF.

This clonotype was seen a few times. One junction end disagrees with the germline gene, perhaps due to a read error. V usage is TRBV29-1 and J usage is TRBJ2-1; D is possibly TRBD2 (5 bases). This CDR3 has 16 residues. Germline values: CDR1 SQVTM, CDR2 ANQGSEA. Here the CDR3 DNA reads TGCAGCGCTGAAGAAACGGGAACTAGCTCCTACAATGAGCAGTTCTTC. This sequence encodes CSAEETGTSSYNEQFF.

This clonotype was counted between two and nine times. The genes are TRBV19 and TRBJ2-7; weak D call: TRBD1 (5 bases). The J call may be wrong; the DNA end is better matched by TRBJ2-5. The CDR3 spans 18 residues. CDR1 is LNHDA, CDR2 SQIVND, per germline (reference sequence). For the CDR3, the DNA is TGTGCCAGTAGTAGCCTCACCCTAGGGGCTGGGGTGGACGAGACCCAGTACTTC. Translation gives CASSSLTLGAGVDETQYF.

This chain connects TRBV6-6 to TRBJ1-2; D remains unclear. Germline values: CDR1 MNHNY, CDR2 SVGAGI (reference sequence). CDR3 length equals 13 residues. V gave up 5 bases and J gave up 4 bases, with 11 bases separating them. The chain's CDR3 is CASSKDGRYGYTF. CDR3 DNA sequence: TGTGCCAGCAGTAAGGACGGCCGCTATGGCTACACCTTC.

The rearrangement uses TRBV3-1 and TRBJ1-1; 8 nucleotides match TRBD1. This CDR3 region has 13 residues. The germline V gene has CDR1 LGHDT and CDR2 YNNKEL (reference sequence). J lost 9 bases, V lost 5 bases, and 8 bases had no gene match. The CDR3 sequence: CASSTTGGTQAFF. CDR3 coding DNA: TGTGCCAGCAGCACTACAGGGGGTACTCAAGCTTTCTTT.

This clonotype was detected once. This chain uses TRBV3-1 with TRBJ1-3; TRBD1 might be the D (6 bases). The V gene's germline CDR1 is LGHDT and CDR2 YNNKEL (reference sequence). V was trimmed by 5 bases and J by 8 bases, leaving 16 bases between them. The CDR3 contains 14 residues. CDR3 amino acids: CASSATGRSDTIYF. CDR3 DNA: TGTGCCAGCAGCGCTACAGGGAGGAGTGACACCATATATTTT. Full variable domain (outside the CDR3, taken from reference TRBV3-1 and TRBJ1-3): DTAVSQTPKYLVTQMGNDKSIKCEQNLGHDTMYWYKQDSKKFLKIMFSYNNKELIINETVPNRFSPKSPDKAHLNLHINSLELGDSAVYFCASSATGRSDTIYFGEGSWLTVV.

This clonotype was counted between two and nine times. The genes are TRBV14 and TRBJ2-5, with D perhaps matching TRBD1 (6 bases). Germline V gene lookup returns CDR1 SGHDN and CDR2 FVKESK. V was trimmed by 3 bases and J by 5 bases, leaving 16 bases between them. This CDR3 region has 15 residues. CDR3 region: CASSQIQGVAETQYF. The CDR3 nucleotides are TGTGCCAGCAGCCAGATACAGGGAGTTGCTGAGACCCAGTACTTC.

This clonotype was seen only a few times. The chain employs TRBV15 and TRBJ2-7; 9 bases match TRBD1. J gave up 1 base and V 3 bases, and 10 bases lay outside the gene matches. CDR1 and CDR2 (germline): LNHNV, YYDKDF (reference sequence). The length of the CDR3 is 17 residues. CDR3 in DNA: TGTGCCACCAGCAGGATCCCCCGGACAGGGGATTCCTACGAGCAGTACTTC. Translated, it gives CATSRIPRTGDSYEQYF.

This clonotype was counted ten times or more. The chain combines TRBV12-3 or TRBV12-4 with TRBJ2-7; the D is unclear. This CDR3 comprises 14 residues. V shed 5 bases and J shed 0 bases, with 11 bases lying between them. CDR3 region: CASSRTASSYEQYF. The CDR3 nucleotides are TGTGCCAGCAGTCGGACGGCCAGCTCCTACGAGCAGTACTTC.

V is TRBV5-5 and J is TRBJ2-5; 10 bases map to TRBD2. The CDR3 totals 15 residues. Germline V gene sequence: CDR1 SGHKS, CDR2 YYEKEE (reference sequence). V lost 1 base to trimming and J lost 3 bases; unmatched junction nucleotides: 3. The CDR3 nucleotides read TGTGCCAGCAGCTTGTCAGCGGGAGGGGAAGAGACCCAGTACTTC. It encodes CASSLSAGGEETQYF.

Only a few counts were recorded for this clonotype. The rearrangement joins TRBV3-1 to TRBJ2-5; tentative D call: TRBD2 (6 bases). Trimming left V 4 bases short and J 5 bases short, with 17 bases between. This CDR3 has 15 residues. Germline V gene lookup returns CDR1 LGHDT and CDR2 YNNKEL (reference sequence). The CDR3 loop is CASSPVGLRGETQYF. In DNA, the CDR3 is TGTGCCAGCAGCCCCGTCGGGCTTCGGGGGGAGACCCAGTACTTC.

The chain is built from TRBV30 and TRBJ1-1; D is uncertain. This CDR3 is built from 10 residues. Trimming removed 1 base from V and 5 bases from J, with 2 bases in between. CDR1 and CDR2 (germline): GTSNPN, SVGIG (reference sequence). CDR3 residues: CAWSGTEAFF. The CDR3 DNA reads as TGTGCCTGGAGTGGTACTGAAGCTTTCTTT. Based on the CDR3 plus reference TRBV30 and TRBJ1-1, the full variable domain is SQTIHQWPATLVQPVGSPLSLECTVEGTSNPNLYWYRQAAGRGLQLLFYSVGIGQISSEVPQNLSASRPQDRQFILSSKKLLLSDSGFYLCAWSGTEAFFGQGTRLTVV.